The 11 T cell receptor beta chains presented below share a single source sample, sequenced in a study of blood T cell repertoires in COVID-19. This table comes from immunoSEQ multiplex PCR, and its TCRdb copy is limited to in-frame clones, with some not included. The sample has 72,000 or so clones, around 90% seen once. Sequenced: peripheral blood. The receptors shown here come from a woman aged 80 or older with acute or convalescent COVID-19.

This clone turned up a few times. The chain links TRBV27 to TRBJ2-2; 8 positions agree with TRBD2. After removal of 7 bases from V and 7 bases from J, the junction contained 11 bases not matched to a gene. The germline V gene encodes CDR1 MNHEY and CDR2 SMNVEV (reference sequence). This CDR3 is built from 15 residues. The CDR3 DNA follows: TGTGCCAGCACTAACCTGGGGCTAGCGGGCGGGGAGCTGTTTTTT. It translates to CASTNLGLAGGELFF.

The chain is built from TRBV24-1 and TRBJ2-1, with 14 bases lining up with TRBD2. The germline V gene encodes CDR1 KGHDR and CDR2 SFDVKD. The trim removed 3 bases at V and 7 bases at J, leaving 4 bases unmatched. The CDR3 loop spans 16 amino acids. The CDR3, as DNA: TGTGCCACCAGTGATAGGGGACTAGCGGGAGATAATGAGCAGTTCTTC. It codes for CATSDRGLAGDNEQFF.

V gene TRBV18 combines with J gene TRBJ2-7; TRBD1 might be the D (5 bases). The CDR3 length is 14 residues. Germline values: CDR1 KGHSH, CDR2 LQKENI. Trimming took off 3 bases at V and 2 bases at J, with 11 bases between the two ends. Here the CDR3 DNA reads TGTGCCAGCTCACCCTCGACAGTCACCTACGAGCAGTACTTC. Translating it yields CASSPSTVTYEQYF.

V is TRBV28 and J is TRBJ2-3; 9 positions match TRBD1. This CDR3 is built from 15 residues. From germline, CDR1 is MDHEN and CDR2 SYDVKM. The V gene end was trimmed by 6 bases and the J gene end by 4 bases; junction bases not matched to a gene: 8. CDR3 nucleotide sequence: TGTGCCAGCAGCCATGGACAGGGGACCGCAGATACGCAGTATTTT. Amino acids: CASSHGQGTADTQYF.

V gene TRBV7-2 combines with J gene TRBJ2-1, with TRBD1 matching over 8 bases. Losses at the gene ends were 0 bases for V and 7 bases for J; bases not matched to a gene: 5. Looked up from germline, CDR1 is SGHTA and CDR2 is FQGNSA. The CDR3 is 15 amino acids. CDR3 amino acids: CASSLAQGAWNEQFF. CDR3 DNA: TGTGCCAGCAGCTTAGCCCAGGGGGCGTGGAATGAGCAGTTCTTC.

The chain joins TRBV6-1 to TRBJ2-7; possibly TRBD2 for D (6 bases). Trimming left V 2 bases short and J 5 bases short, with 10 bases between. The germline V gene has CDR1 MNHNS and CDR2 SASEGT. This CDR3 contains 13 residues. CDR3 bases: TGTGCCAGCAGTGAACAGGAGGGTCACGAGCAGTACTTC. Translating gives CASSEQEGHEQYF.

V and J are TRBV5-1 and TRBJ2-2; the D gene is possibly TRBD2 (7 bases). Trimming shortened V by 2 bases and J by 2 bases, and 13 bases separated the two germline ends. The CDR3 has 16 amino acids. Germline values: CDR1 SGHRS, CDR2 YFSETQ. The CDR3 DNA reads as TGCGCCAGCAGCTTAATGGGGGGGCTAAACACCGGGGAGCTGTTTTTT. This translates into CASSLMGGLNTGELFF.

V usage is TRBV19 and J usage is TRBJ2-2, with TRBD1 matching 7 bases. Germline-derived CDR1 and CDR2 are LNHDA and SQIVND (reference sequence). The CDR3 loop spans 14 amino acids. The V gene end was trimmed by 8 bases and the J gene end by 0 bases; junction bases not matched to a gene: 3. The DNA of the CDR3 is TGTGCCAGTCACAGGGGCCCGAACACCGGGGAGCTGTTTTTT. This translates into CASHRGPNTGELFF.

This clone showed up just a few times. This chain uses TRBV6-4 with TRBJ2-2; 7 nucleotides agree with TRBD2. J gave up 7 bases and V 4 bases, and 9 bases lay outside the gene matches. CDR3 size: 15 residues. Germline loops: CDR1 MRHNA, CDR2 SNTAGT. CDR3 bases: TGTGCCAGCAGTGTGTTTGCGGGAGCAGGCGGGGAGCTGTTTTTT. Amino acids: CASSVFAGAGGELFF.

For the CDR3, the DNA is TGTGCCAGCAGAATCGGGACAGGTACCTCCGAGCAGTACTTC. It encodes CASRIGTGTSEQYF. The rearrangement links TRBV3-1 (or the pseudogene TRBV3-2) to TRBJ2-7; 8 bases match TRBD1. Germline-derived CDR1 and CDR2 are LGHDT and YNNKEL (reference sequence). The junction had 10 bases not matched to a gene; V was cut back by 6 bases and J by 6 bases. The CDR3 has 14 residues.

The chain uses TRBV15 and TRBJ1-5; D call uncertain. Germline assignment: CDR1 LNHNV and CDR2 YYDKDF (reference sequence). The CDR3 spans 13 residues. Between the trimmed V and J ends, which lost 0 bases and 7 bases, there was a span of 7 bases. This CDR3 reads CATSRDRLQPQHF. The DNA of the CDR3 is TGTGCCACCAGCAGAGACAGGTTGCAGCCCCAGCATTTT.